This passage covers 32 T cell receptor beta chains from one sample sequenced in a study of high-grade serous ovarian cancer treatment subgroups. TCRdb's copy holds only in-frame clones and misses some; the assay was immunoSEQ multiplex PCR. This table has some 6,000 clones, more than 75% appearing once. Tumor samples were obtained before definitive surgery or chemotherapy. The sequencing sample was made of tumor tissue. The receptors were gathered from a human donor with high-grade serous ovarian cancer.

The CDR3 reads CASSSLWDRYGYTF. The CDR3 bases are TGTGCCAGCAGCTCACTATGGGACCGCTATGGCTACACCTTC. The rearrangement uses TRBV7-9 and TRBJ1-2; the D gene is possibly TRBD1 (5 bases). V shed 4 bases and J shed 4 bases, with 13 bases lying between them. The CDR3 length is 14 residues. Germline loops: CDR1 SEHNR, CDR2 FQNEAQ (reference sequence). Based on the CDR3 plus reference TRBV7-9 and TRBJ1-2, the full variable domain is DTGVSQNPRHKITKRGQNVTFRCDPISEHNRLYWYRQTLGQGPEFLTYFQNEAQLEKSRLLSDRFSAERPKGSFSTLEIQRTEQGDSAMYLCASSSLWDRYGYTFGSGTRLTVV.

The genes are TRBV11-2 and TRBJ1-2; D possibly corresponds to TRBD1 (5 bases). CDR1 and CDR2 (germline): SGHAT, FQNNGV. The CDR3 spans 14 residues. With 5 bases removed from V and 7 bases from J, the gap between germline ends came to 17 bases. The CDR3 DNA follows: TGTGCCAGCAGCCCGGGACCGGATGGATTTGGCTACACCTTC. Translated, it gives CASSPGPDGFGYTF.

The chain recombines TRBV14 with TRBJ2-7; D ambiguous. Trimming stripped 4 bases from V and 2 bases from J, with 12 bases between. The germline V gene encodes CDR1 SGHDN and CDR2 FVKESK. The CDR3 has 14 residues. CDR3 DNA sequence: TGTGCCAGCAGCCCTTGGTTTGGAACCTACGAGCAGTACTTC. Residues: CASSPWFGTYEQYF.

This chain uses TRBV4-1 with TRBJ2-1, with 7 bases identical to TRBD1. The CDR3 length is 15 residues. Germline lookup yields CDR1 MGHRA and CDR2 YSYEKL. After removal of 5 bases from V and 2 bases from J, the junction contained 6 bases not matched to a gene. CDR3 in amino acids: CASSLRQGPYNEQFF. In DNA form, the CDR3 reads TGCGCCAGCAGCTTACGACAGGGACCCTACAATGAGCAGTTCTTC.

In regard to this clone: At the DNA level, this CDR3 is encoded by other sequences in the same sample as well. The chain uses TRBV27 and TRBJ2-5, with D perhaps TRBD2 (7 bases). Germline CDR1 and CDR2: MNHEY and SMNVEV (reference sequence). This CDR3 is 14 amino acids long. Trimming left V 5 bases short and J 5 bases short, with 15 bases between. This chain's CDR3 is CASSGGGAGETQYF. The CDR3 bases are TGTGCCAGCAGTGGAGGGGGGGCGGGGGAGACCCAGTACTTC.

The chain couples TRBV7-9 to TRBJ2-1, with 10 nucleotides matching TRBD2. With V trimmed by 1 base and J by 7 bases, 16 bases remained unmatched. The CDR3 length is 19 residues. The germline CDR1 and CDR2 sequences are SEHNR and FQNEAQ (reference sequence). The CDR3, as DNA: TGTGCCAGCAGCTTAGGAGGCAGAGGCGGGACTAGCGCGGGGAATGAGCAGTTCTTC. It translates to CASSLGGRGGTSAGNEQFF.

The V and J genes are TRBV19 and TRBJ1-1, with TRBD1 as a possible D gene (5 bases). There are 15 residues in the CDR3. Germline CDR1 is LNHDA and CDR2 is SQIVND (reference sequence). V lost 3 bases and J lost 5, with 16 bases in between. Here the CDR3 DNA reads TGTGCCAGTAGTATTTTCGGGCAGGGTGGGACTGAAGCTTTCTTT. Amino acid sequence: CASSIFGQGGTEAFF.

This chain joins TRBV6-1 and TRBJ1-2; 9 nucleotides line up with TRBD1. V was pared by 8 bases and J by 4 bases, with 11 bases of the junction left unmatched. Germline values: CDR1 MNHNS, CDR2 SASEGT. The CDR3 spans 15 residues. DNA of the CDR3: TGTGCCAGCGGAACCCGGGACAGGGCCATCTATGGCTACACCTTC. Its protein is CASGTRDRAIYGYTF.

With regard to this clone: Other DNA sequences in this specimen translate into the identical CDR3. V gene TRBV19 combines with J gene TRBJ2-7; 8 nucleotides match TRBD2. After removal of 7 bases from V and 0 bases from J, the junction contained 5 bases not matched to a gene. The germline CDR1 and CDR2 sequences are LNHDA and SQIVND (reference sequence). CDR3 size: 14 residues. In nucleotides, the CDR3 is TGTGCCAGTAAACTTAGCGGGGTCTCCTACGAGCAGTACTTC. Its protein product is CASKLSGVSYEQYF.

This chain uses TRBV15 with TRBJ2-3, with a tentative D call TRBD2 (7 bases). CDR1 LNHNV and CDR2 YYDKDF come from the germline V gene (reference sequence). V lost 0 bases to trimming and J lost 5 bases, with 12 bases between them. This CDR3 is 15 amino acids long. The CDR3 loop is CATSRDGGAGDTQYF. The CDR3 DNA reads TGTGCCACCAGCAGAGATGGGGGGGCTGGAGATACGCAGTATTTT.

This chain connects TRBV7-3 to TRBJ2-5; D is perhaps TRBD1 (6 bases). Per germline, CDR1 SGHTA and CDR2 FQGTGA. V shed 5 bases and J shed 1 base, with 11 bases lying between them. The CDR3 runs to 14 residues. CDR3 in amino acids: CASSPTGLQETQYF. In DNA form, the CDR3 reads TGTGCCAGCAGCCCGACAGGTCTCCAAGAGACCCAGTACTTC. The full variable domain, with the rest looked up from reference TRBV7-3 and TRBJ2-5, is GAGVSQTPSNKVTEKGKYVELRCDPISGHTALYWYRQSLGQGPEFLIYFQGTGAADDSGLPNDRFFAVRPEGSVSTLKIQRTERGDSAVYLCASSPTGLQETQYFGPGTRLLVL.

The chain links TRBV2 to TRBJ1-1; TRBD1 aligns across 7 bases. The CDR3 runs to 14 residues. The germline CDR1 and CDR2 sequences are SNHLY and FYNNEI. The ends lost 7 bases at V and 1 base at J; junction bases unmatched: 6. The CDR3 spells CASIYQGGNTEAFF. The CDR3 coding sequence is TGTGCCAGCATCTACCAGGGGGGGAACACTGAAGCTTTCTTT.

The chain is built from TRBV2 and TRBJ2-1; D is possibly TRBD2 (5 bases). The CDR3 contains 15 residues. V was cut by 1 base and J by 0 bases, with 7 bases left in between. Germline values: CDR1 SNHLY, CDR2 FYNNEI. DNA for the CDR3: TGTGCCAGCAGTGAAGAGCGGAGCTCCTACAATGAGCAGTTCTTC. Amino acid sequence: CASSEERSSYNEQFF.

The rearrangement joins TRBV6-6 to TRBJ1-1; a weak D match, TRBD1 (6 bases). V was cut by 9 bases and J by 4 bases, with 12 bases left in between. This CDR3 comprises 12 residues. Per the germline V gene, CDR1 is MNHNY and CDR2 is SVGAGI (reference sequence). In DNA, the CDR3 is TGTGCCAGTCAAACAGGGACCACTGAAGCTTTCTTT. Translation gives CASQTGTTEAFF.

DNA for the CDR3: TGTGCCACCAGGGGGGCAGGGGATCCCTATGGCTACACCTTC. It encodes CATRGAGDPYGYTF. J is TRBJ1-2 and V is TRBV15; the D gene is possibly TRBD1 (6 bases). The CDR3 has 14 amino acids. V lost 6 bases and J lost 4, with 15 bases in between. Germline lookup yields CDR1 LNHNV and CDR2 YYDKDF (reference sequence). Full variable domain (rest looked up from reference TRBV15 and TRBJ1-2): DAMVIQNPRYQVTQFGKPVTLSCSQTLNHNVMYWYQQKSSQAPKLLFHYYDKDFNNEADTPDNFQSRRPNTSFCFLDIRSPGLGDTAMYLCATRGAGDPYGYTFGSGTRLTVV.

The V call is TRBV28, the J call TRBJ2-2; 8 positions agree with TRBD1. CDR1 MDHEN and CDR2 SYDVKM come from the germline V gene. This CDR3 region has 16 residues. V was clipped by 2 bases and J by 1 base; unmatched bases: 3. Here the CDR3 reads CASSLGGTGNTGELFF. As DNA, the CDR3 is TGTGCCAGCAGTTTAGGGGGGACAGGGAACACCGGGGAGCTGTTTTTT.

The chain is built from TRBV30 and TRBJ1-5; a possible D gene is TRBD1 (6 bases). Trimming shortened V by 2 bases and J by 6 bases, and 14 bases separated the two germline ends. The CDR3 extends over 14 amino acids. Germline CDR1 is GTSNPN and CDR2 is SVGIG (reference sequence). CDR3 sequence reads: CAWSRSTGSQPQHF. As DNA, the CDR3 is TGTGCCTGGAGTAGGTCGACAGGCAGTCAGCCCCAGCATTTT. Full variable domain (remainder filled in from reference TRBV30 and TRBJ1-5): SQTIHQWPATLVQPVGSPLSLECTVEGTSNPNLYWYRQAAGRGLQLLFYSVGIGQISSEVPQNLSASRPQDRQFILSSKKLLLSDSGFYLCAWSRSTGSQPQHFGDGTRLSIL.

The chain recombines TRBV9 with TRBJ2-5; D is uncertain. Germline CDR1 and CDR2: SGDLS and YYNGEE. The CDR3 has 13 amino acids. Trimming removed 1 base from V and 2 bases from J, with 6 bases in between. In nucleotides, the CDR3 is TGTGCCAGCAGCGTATCGAGTCAAGAGACCCAGTACTTC. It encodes CASSVSSQETQYF. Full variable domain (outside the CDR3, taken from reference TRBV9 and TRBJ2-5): DSGVTQTPKHLITATGQRVTLRCSPRSGDLSVYWYQQSLDQGLQFLIQYYNGEERAKGNILERFSAQQFPDLHSELNLSSLELGDSALYFCASSVSSQETQYFGPGTRLLVL.

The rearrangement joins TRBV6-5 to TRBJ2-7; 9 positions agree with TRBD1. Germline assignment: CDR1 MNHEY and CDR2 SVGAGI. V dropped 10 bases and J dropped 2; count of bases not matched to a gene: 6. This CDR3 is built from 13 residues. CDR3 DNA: TGTGCCACCCGGACAGGGGACACCTACGAGCAGTACTTC. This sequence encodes CATRTGDTYEQYF.

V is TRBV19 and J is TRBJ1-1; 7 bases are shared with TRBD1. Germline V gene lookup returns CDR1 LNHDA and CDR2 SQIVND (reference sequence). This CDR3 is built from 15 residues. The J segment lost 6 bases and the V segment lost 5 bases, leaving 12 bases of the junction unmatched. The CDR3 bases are TGTGCCAGTAGTGCATTACAGGGGTCGGGCTCTGAAGCTTTCTTT. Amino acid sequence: CASSALQGSGSEAFF. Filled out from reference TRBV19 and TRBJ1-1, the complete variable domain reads DGGITQSPKYLFRKEGQNVTLSCEQNLNHDAMYWYRQDPGQGLRLIYYSQIVNDFQKGDIAEGYSVSREKKESFPLTVTSAQKNPTAFYLCASSALQGSGSEAFFGQGTRLTVV.

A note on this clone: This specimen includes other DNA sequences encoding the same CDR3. The CDR3: CASSIGRNTEAFF. The CDR3 DNA follows: TGTGCCAGTAGTATAGGACGGAACACTGAAGCTTTCTTT. V and J are TRBV19 and TRBJ1-1; D is ambiguous. With 1 base removed from V and 1 base from J, the gap between germline ends came to 4 bases. CDR3 length: 13 amino acids. Germline-derived CDR1 and CDR2 are LNHDA and SQIVND (reference sequence).

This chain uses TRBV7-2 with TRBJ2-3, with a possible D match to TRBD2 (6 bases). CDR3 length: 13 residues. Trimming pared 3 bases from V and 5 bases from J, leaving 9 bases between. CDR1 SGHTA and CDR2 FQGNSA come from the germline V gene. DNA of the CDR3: TGTGCCAGCAGCTTGGGGGGTCAAGATACGCAGTATTTT. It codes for CASSLGGQDTQYF.

For the CDR3, the DNA is TGTGCCTACCTACCAGGCCTGGGAAACACCATATATTTT. Protein product: CAYLPGLGNTIYF. The chain recombines TRBV7-9 with TRBJ1-3; no reliable D call. The length of the CDR3 is 13 residues. Germline V gene data show CDR1 as SEHNR and CDR2 as FQNEAQ (reference sequence). Between the trimmed V and J ends, which lost 11 bases and 4 bases, there was a span of 15 bases.

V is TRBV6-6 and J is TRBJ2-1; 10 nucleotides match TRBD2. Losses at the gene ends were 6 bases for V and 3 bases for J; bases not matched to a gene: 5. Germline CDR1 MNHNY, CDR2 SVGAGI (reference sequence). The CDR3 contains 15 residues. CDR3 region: CASSSAGGSYNEQFF. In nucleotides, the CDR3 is TGTGCCAGCAGCTCAGCGGGGGGGAGCTACAATGAGCAGTTCTTC.

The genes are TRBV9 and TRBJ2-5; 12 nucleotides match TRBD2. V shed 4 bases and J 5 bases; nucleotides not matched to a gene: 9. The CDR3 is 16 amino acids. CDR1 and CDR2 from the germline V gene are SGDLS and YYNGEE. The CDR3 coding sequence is TGTGCCAGCAGCATAGGGACTAGCGGGTCGGTGGAGACCCAGTACTTC. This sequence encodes CASSIGTSGSVETQYF.

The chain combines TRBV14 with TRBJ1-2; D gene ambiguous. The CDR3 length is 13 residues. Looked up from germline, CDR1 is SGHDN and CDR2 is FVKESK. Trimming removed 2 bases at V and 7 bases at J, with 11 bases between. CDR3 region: CASSQHSRAGYTF. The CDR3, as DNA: TGTGCCAGCAGCCAACATTCCAGAGCTGGCTACACCTTC.

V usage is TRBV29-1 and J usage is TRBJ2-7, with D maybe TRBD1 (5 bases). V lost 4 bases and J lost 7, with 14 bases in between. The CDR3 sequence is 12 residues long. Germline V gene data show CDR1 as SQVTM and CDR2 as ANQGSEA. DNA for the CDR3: TGCAGCGTTGGACAGACCCTGGGGGAGCAGTACTTC. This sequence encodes CSVGQTLGEQYF.

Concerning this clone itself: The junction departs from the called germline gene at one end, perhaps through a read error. The CDR3 sequence: CASGVDQGPGEQYF. CDR3 sequence (DNA): TGTGCCAGCGGCGTAGACCAGGGCCCTGGCGAGCAGTACTTC. V and J are TRBV9 and TRBJ2-7; weak D call: TRBD1 (5 bases). This CDR3 comprises 14 residues. From germline, CDR1 is SGDLS and CDR2 YYNGEE.

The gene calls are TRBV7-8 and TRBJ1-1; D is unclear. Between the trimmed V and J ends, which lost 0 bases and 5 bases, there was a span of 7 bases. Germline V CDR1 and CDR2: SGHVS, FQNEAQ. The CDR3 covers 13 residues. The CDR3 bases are TGTGCCAGCAGCTTAGCGCGGAGGACTGAAGCTTTCTTT. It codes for CASSLARRTEAFF. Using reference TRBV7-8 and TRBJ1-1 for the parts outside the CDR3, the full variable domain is GAGVSQSPRYKVAKRGQDVALRCDPISGHVSLFWYQQALGQGPEFLTYFQNEAQLDKSGLPSDRFFAERPEGSVSTLKIQRTQQEDSAVYLCASSLARRTEAFFGQGTRLTVV.

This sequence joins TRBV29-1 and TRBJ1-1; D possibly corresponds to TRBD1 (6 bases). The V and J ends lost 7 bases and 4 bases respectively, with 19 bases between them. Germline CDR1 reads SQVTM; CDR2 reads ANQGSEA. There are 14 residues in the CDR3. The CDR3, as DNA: TGCAGCGCTGGGATGTGGGGGGCTAGCACTGAAGCTTTCTTT. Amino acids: CSAGMWGASTEAFF. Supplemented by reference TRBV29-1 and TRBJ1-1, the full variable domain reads SAVISQKPSRDICQRGTSLTIQCQVDSQVTMMFWYRQQPGQSLTLIATANQGSEATYESGFVIDKFPISRPNLTFSTLTVSNMSPEDSSIYLCSAGMWGASTEAFFGQGTRLTVV.

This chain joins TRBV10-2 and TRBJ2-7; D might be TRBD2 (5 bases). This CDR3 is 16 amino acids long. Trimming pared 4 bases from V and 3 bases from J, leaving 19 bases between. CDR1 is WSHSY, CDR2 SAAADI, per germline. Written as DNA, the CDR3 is TGCGCCAGCAGTGGTCTGGTAGCGACTGGGAACTACGAGCAGTACTTC. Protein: CASSGLVATGNYEQYF.

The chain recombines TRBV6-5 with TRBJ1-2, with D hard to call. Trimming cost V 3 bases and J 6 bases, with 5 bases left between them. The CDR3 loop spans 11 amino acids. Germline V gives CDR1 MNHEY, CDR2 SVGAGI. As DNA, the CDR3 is TGTGCCAGCAGTTATGGGGATGGCTACACCTTC. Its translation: CASSYGDGYTF.